The clone carrying this T cell receptor (beta chain) was recorded once. Its specificity is unknown. This CDR3 region has 15 residues. Four subsets defined by PD-1 and/or TIGIT were sorted from live CD3+CD8+TCRalphabeta+ cells. These data originate in a study of circulating CD8 cells and anti-PD-1 response in melanoma. Each library started from approximately 15 ng of total RNA using the QIAseq Immune Repertoire TCR panel. TCRdb analysed the reads with MiXCR anew, one entry per CDR3 protein. This sample has 950 to 1,100 distinct CDR3 sequences, with roughly 10% found just once. Study results and limitations: Replicates were generally not done for experiments. PD-1 and DPOS subsets showed similar, higher clonality than DNEG.

V and J are TRBV21-1 and TRBJ2-7; the table's D call of TRBD1 was not tested on the DNA. TRBV21-1 is deemed a pseudogene. The receptor comes from a human donor with melanoma. The sequencing used CD8+ T cells from PBMCs, collected at baseline or after one month of anti-PD-1 therapy (not recorded which). CDR3 bases: TGTGCCAGCACCGAAGTACAGGGTGGAAGCTACGAGCAGTACTTC. This encodes CASTEVQGGSYEQYF.